The TCR beta chain under discussion was sequenced for a study of cytomegalovirus exposure and HLA in healthy donors. This clone turned up a few times. What it recognizes is unknown. The PCR had 60 Vbeta and 13 Jbeta primers. Profiled with immunoSEQ multiplex PCR; TCRdb holds only in-frame clones, not every one. This table has 55,000 to 75,000 clones, more than 75% appearing once. Trimming removed 0 bases from V and 0 bases from J, with 8 bases in between. The CDR3 is made up of 15 amino acids. Germline V gene data show CDR1 as SGDLS and CDR2 as YYNGEE. Findings of the study overall: According to a later analysis, most TCR beta chains associated with CMV appeared HLA-restricted. Across donors, sequencing depth was assumed by presence/absence analyses to be roughly uniform.

The TCR comes from a girl between 5 and 17 years old in good health and CMV-seropositive. Sequencing was done on a sample of PBMCs. This chain uses TRBV9 with TRBJ2-3; D uncertain. CDR3 nucleotides: TGTGCCAGCAGCGTAGCTCAGGCTAGCACAGATACGCAGTATTTT. It is translated as CASSVAQASTDTQYF.